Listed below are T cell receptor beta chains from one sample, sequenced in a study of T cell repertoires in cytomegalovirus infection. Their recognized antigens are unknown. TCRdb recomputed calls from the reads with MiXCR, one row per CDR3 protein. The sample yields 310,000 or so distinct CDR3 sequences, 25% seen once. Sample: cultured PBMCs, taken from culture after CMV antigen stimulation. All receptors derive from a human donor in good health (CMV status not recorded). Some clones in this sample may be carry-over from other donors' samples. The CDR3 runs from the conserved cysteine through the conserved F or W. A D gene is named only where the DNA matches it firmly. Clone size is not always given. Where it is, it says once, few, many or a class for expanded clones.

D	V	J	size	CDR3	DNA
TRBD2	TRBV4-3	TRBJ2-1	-	CASSQATGTSGRHEQFF	TGCGCCAGCAGCCAAGCTACCGGGACTAGCGGGAGGCATGAGCAGTTCTTC
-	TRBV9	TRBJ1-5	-	CASSVDGINQPQHF	TGTGCCAGCAGCGTAGACGGGATAAATCAGCCCCAGCATTTT
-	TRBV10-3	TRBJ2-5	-	CAISRVRGETQYF	TGTGCCATCAGCAGGGTACGAGGAGAGACCCAGTACTTC
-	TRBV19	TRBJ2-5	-	CATRQGGIETQYF	TGTGCCACCCGACAGGGAGGGATCGAGACCCAGTACTTC
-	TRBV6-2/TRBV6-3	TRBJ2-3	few	CASRFFSSTDTQYF	TGTGCCAGCAGGTTTTTTTCAAGCACAGATACGCAGTATTTT
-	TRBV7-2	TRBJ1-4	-	CASSLSQPRGLADEKLFF	TGTGCCAGCAGCTTATCCCAACCCAGAGGGCTAGCCGATGAAAAACTGTTTTTT
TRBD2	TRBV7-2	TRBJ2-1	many	CASRSRGGLAGGLEQFF	TGTGCCAGCAGATCCCGTGGGGGACTAGCGGGAGGGCTTGAGCAGTTCTTC
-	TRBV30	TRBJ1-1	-	CAWSEGTAAFF	TGTGCCTGGAGTGAAGGGACGGCGGCTTTCTTT
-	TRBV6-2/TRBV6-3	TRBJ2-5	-	CASSLTGFGIQETQYF	TGTGCCAGCAGTTTGACGGGTTTTGGTATCCAAGAGACCCAGTACTTC
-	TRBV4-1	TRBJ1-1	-	CASSLLDRFGTEAFF	TGCGCCAGCAGCCTCCTTGACAGGTTCGGCACTGAAGCTTTCTTT
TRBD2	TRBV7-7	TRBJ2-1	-	CASSAESSGTYNEQFF	TGTGCCAGCAGCGCAGAATCTAGCGGAACCTACAATGAGCAGTTCTTC
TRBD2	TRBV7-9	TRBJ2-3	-	CASSPSGGGDTQYF	TGTGCCAGCAGTCCAAGCGGGGGTGGGGATACGCAGTATTTT
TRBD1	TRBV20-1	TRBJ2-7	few	CSARHSTGLSYEQYF	TGCAGTGCTAGGCATTCGACAGGGCTCTCCTACGAGCAGTACTTC
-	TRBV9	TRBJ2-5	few	CASSVEGQHQETQYF	TGTGCCAGCAGCGTAGAAGGACAGCACCAAGAGACCCAGTACTTC
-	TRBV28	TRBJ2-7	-	CASSLFGLSYEQYF	TGTGCCAGCAGTTTATTCGGACTGTCCTACGAGCAGTACTTC
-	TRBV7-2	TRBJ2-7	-	CASSLAPYEQYF	TGTGCCAGCAGCTTAGCCCCCTACGAGCAGTACTTC
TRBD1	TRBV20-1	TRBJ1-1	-	CSASGSRSARDGTGGVVAFF	TGCAGTGCTAGCGGAAGCCGCAGTGCTAGAGATGGGACAGGGGGAGTAGTCGCTTTCTTT
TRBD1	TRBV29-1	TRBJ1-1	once	CSVEVPTGGPSTEAFF	TGCAGCGTTGAAGTCCCGACAGGGGGACCGTCCACTGAAGCTTTCTTT
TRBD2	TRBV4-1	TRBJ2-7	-	CASSQDWPSGDLAHEQYF	TGTGCCAGCAGCCAAGATTGGCCTAGCGGGGACTTAGCTCACGAGCAGTACTTC
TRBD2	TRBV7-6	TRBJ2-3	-	CASSSPGLAVNTDTQYF	TGTGCCAGCAGCTCTCCCGGACTAGCGGTAAACACAGATACGCAGTATTTT
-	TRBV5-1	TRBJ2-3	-	CASWGDGGADTQYF	TGCGCCAGCTGGGGGGACGGAGGGGCGGATACGCAGTATTTT
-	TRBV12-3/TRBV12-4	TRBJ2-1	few	CASSVLRGNEQFF	TGTGCCAGCAGTGTTTTGCGGGGCAATGAGCAGTTCTTC
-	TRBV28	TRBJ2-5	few	CASTQGHETQYF	TGTGCCAGCACCCAGGGACACGAGACCCAGTACTTC
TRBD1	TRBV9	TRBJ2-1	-	CASSVPEGQGDNEQFF	TGTGCCAGCAGCGTCCCCGAGGGGCAGGGGGACAATGAGCAGTTCTTC
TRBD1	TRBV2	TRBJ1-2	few	CASNGDRIKGYTF	TGTGCCAGCAACGGGGACAGGATCAAAGGCTACACCTTC
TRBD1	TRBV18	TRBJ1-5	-	CASSLGVYRDSEVLQHF	TGTGCCAGCTCACTGGGGGTGTACCGGGACAGCGAGGTCCTCCAGCATTTT
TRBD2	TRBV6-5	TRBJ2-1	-	CASHRSPQLALLNEQFF	TGTGCCAGCCACCGAAGTCCCCAACTAGCGCTATTGAATGAGCAGTTCTTC
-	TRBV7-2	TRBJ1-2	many	CASSSTYGYTF	TGTGCCAGCAGCTCCACTTATGGCTACACCTTC
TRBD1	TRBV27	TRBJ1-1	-	CASSFGTGVSTEAFF	TGTGCCAGCAGTTTCGGGACAGGGGTTTCCACTGAAGCTTTCTTT
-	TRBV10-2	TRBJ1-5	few	CASSESSLRGNQPQHF	TGCGCCAGCAGTGAGTCGAGCCTTCGGGGCAATCAGCCCCAGCATTTT
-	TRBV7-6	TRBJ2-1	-	CASSFSGTYNEQFF	TGTGCCAGCAGCTTCTCGGGGACCTACAATGAGCAGTTCTTC
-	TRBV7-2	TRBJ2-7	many	CASSTRPGLDYEQYF	TGTGCCAGCAGCACCCGGCCCGGTCTAGACTACGAGCAGTACTTC
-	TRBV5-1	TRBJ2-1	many	CASSLDGGSYNEQFF	TGTGCCAGCAGCTTAGACGGGGGATCCTACAATGAGCAGTTCTTC
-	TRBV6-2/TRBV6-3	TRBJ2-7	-	CASTLGPSYEQYF	TGTGCCAGCACCTTAGGGCCTTCCTACGAGCAGTACTTC
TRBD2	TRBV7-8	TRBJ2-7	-	CASSSLADSYEQYF	TGTGCCAGCAGCTCACTAGCGGACTCCTACGAGCAGTACTTC
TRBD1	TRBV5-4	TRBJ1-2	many	CASSPRTGWNYGYTF	TGTGCCAGCAGCCCAAGGACAGGGTGGAACTATGGCTACACCTTC
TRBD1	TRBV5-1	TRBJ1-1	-	CASSGDRVNTEAFF	TGCGCCAGCAGCGGGGACAGAGTTAACACTGAAGCTTTCTTT
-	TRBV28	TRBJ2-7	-	CASSPRTPEQYF	TGTGCCAGCAGTCCCCGGACTCCAGAGCAGTACTTC
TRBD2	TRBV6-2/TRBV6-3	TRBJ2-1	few	CASSTRTSGNEQFF	TGTGCCAGCAGTACCCGGACTAGCGGTAATGAGCAGTTCTTC
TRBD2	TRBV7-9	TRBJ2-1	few	CASSLIGPGLAGQISYNEQFF	TGTGCCAGCAGCTTAATCGGTCCGGGACTAGCGGGACAAATCTCCTACAATGAGCAGTTCTTC
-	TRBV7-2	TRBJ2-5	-	CASSSPGWETQYF	TGTGCCAGCAGCTCCCCCGGTTGGGAGACCCAGTACTTC
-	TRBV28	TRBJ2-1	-	CASSSLAPNEQFF	TGTGCCAGCAGCTCCTTGGCTCCCAATGAGCAGTTCTTC
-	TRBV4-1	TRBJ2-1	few	CASSQGNSGLYNEQFF	TGCGCCAGCAGCCAAGGAAATAGTGGGCTCTACAATGAGCAGTTCTTC